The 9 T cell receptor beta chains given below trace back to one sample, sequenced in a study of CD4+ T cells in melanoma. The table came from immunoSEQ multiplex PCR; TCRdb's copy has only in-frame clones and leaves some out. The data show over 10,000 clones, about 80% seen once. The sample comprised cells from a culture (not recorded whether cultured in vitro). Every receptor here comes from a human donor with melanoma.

The CDR3 loop reads CASSSLQGSGNTIYF. CDR3 sequence (DNA): TGCGCCAGCAGCTCCTTACAGGGTTCTGGAAACACCATATATTTT. The gene calls are TRBV5-1 and TRBJ1-3; maybe TRBD1 (6 bases). Germline V gene data show CDR1 as SGHRS and CDR2 as YFSETQ. The V end lost 3 bases, the J end lost 1 base, and 11 bases lay between the germline ends. The CDR3 has 15 residues.

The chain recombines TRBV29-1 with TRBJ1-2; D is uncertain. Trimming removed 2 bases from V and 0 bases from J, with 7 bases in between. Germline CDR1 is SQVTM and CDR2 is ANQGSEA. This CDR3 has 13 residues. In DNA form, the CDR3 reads TGCAGCGTTGAATGGGCAACTAACTATGGCTACACCTTC. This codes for CSVEWATNYGYTF. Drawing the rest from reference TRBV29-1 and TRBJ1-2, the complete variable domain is SAVISQKPSRDICQRGTSLTIQCQVDSQVTMMFWYRQQPGQSLTLIATANQGSEATYESGFVIDKFPISRPNLTFSTLTVSNMSPEDSSIYLCSVEWATNYGYTFGSGTRLTVV.

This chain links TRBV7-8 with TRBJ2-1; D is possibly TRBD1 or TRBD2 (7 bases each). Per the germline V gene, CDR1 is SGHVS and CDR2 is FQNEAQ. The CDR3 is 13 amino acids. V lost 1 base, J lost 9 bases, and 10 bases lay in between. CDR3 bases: TGTGCCAGCAGCTTAGTCAGGGGGGGTGAGCAGTTCTTC. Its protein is CASSLVRGGEQFF.

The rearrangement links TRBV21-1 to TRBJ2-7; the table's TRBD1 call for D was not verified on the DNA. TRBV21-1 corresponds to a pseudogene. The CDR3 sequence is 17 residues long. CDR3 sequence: CASSKIPNRTGRYEQYF. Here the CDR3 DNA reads TGTGCCAGCAGCAAGATCCCCAATCGAACAGGACGATACGAGCAGTACTTC.

This chain's CDR3 is CSVEGTSSSYNEQFF. The DNA of the CDR3 is TGCAGCGTTGAGGGGACTAGTAGCTCCTACAATGAGCAGTTCTTC. The chain links TRBV29-1 to TRBJ2-1; TRBD2 matches at 8 bases. The CDR3 has 15 residues. Germline V gene sequence: CDR1 SQVTM, CDR2 ANQGSEA. J gave up 0 bases and V 3 bases, and 4 bases lay outside the gene matches.

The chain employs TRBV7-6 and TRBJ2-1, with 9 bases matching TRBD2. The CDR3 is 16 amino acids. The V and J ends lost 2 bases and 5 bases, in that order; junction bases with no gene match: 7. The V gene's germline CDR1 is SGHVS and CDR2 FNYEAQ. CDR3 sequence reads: CASSLFGRGGNNEQFF. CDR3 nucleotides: TGTGCCAGCAGCTTATTCGGGCGGGGGGGAAACAATGAGCAGTTCTTC.

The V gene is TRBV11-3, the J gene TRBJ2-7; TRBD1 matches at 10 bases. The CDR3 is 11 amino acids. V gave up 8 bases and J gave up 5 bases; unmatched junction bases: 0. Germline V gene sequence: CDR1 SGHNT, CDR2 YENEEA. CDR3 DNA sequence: TGTGCCAGCGGGACAGGGGACGAGCAGTACTTC. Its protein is CASGTGDEQYF. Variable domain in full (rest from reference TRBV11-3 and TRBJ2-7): EAGVVQSPRYKIIEKKQPVAFWCNPISGHNTLYWYLQNLGQGPELLIRYENEEAVDDSQLPKDRFSAERLKGVDSTLKIQPAELGDSAVYLCASGTGDEQYFGPGTRLTVT.

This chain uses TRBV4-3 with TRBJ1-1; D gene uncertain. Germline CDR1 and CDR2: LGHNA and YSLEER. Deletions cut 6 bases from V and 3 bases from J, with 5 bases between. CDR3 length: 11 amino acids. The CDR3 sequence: CASRRDTEAFF. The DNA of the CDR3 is TGCGCCAGCAGGCGGGACACTGAAGCTTTCTTT.

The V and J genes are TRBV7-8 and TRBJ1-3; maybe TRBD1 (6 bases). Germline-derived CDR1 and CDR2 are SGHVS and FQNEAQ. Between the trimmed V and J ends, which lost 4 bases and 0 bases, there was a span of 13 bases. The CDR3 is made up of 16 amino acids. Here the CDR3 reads CASSSGTLHSGNTIYF. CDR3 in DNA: TGTGCCAGCAGCTCCGGGACACTGCACTCTGGAAACACCATATATTTT.